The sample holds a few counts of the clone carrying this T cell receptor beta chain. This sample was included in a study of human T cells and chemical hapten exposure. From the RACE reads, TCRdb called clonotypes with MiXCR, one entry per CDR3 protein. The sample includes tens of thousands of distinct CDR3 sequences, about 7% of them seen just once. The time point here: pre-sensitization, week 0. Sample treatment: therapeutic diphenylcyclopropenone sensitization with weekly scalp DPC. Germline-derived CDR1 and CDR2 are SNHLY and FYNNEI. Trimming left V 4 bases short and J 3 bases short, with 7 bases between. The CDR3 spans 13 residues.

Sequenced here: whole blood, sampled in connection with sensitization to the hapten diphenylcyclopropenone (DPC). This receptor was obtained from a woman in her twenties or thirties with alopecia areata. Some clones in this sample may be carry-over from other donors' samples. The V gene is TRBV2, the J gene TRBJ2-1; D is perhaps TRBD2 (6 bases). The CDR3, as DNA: TGTGCCAGCAGTGTAGCGGTCTACAATGAGCAGTTCTTC. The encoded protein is CASSVAVYNEQFF.